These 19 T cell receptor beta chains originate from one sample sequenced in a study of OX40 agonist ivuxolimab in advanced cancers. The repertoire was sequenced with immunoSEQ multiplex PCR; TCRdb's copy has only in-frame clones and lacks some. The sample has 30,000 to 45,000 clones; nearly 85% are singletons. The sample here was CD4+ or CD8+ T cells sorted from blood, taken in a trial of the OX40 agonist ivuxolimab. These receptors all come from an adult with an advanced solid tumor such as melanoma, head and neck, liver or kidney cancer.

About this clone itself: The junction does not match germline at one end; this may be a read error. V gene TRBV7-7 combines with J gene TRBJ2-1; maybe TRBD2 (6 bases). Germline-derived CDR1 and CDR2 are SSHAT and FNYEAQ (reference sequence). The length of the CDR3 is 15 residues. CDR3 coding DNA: TGTGCTAGCAGCCCCACGGGAGACTCCTACAATGAGCAGTTCTTC. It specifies CASSPTGDSYNEQFF.

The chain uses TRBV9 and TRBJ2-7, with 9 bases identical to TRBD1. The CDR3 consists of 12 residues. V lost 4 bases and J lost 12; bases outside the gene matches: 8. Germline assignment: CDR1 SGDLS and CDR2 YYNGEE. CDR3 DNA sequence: TGTGCCAGCAGCCCAGGGACAGGGCGGGTGTACTTC. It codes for CASSPGTGRVYF. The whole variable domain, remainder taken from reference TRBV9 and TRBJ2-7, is DSGVTQTPKHLITATGQRVTLRCSPRSGDLSVYWYQQSLDQGLQFLIQYYNGEERAKGNILERFSAQQFPDLHSELNLSSLELGDSALYFCASSPGTGRVYFGPGTRLTVT.

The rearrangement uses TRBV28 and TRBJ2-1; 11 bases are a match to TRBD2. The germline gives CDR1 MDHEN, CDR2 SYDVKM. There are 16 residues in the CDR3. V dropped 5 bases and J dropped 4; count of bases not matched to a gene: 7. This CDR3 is CASSPGGLAVYNEQFF. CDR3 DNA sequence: TGTGCCAGCAGTCCTGGGGGACTAGCGGTTTACAATGAGCAGTTCTTC.

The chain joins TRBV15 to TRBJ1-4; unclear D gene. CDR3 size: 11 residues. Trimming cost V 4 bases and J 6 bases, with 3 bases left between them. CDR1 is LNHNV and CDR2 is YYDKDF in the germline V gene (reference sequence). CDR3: CATSTDEKLFF. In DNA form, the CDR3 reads TGTGCCACCAGCACGGATGAAAAACTGTTTTTT.

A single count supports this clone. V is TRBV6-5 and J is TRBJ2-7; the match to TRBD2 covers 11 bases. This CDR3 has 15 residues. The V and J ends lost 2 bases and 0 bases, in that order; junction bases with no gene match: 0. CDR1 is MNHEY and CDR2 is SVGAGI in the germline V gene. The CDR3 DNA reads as TGTGCCAGCAGTTACGGGACTAGCGGCTCCTACGAGCAGTACTTC. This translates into CASSYGTSGSYEQYF.

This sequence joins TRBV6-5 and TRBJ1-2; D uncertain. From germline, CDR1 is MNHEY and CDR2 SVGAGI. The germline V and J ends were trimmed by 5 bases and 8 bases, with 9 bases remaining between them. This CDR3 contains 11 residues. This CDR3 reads CASSVRDGYTF. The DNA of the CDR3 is TGTGCCAGCAGTGTCAGAGACGGCTACACCTTC.

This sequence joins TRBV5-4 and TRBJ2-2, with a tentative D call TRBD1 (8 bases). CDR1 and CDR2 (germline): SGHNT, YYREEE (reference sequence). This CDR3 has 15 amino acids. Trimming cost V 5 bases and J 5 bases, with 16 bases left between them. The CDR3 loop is CASRNTGGDTGELFF. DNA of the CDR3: TGTGCCAGCAGAAACACAGGGGGGGATACCGGGGAGCTGTTTTTT.

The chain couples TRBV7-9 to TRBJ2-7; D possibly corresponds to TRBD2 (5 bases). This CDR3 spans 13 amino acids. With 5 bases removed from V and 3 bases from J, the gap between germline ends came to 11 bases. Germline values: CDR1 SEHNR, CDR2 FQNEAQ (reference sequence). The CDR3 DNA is TGTGCCAGCAGCCCCTCCCGGGACTACGAGCAGTACTTC. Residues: CASSPSRDYEQYF. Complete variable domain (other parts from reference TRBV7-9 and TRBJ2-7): DTGVSQNPRHKITKRGQNVTFRCDPISEHNRLYWYRQTLGQGPEFLTYFQNEAQLEKSRLLSDRFSAERPKGSFSTLEIQRTEQGDSAMYLCASSPSRDYEQYFGPGTRLTVT.

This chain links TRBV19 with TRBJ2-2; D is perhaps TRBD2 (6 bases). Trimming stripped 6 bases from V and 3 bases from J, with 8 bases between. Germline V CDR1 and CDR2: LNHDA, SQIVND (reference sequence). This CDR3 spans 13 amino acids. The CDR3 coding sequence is TGTGCCAGTAGAGGGAGGTACACCGGGGAGCTGTTTTTT. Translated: CASRGRYTGELFF.

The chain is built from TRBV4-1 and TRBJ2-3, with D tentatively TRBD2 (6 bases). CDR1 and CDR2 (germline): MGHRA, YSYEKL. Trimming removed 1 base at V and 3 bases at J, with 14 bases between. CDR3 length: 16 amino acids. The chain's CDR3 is CASSQVDGSMTDTQYF. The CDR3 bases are TGCGCCAGCAGCCAAGTCGACGGGAGTATGACAGATACGCAGTATTTT.

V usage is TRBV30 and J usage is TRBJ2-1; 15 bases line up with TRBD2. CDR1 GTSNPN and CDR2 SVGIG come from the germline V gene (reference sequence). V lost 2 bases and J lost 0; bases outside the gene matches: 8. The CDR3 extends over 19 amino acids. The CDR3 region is CAWSPLGTSGGSSYNEQFF. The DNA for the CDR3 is TGTGCCTGGAGTCCCTTAGGGACTAGCGGGGGGAGCTCCTACAATGAGCAGTTCTTC.

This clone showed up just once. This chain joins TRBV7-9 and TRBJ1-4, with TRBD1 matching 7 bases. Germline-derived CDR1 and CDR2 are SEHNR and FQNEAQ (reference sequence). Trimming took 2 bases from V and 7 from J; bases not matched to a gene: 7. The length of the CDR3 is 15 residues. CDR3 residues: CASSLRQGGSEKLFF. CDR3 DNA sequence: TGTGCCAGCAGCTTACGACAGGGCGGTAGTGAAAAACTGTTTTTT.

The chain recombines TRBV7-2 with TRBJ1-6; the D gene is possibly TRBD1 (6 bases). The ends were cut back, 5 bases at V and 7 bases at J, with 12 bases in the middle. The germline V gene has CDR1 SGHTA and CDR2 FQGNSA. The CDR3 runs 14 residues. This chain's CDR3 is CASSPGASNSPLHF. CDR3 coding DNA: TGTGCCAGCAGCCCAGGGGCCTCCAATTCACCCCTCCACTTT.

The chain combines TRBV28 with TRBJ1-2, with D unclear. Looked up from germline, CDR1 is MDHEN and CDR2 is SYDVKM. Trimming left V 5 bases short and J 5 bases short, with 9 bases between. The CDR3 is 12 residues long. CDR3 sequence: CASSEVWYGYTF. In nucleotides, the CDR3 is TGTGCCAGCAGTGAAGTGTGGTATGGCTACACCTTC.

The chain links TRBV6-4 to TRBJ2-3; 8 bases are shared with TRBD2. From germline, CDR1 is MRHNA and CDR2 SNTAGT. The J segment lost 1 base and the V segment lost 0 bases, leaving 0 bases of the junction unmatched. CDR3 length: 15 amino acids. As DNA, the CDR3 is TGTGCCAGCAGTGACTCGCGGGGGGGCACAGATACGCAGTATTTT. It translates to CASSDSRGGTDTQYF.

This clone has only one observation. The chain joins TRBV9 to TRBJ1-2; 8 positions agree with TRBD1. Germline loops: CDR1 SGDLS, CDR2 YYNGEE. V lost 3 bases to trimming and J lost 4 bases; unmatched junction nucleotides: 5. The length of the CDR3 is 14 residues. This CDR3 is CASSGTGRSYGYTF. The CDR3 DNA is TGTGCCAGCAGCGGGACAGGGAGAAGCTATGGCTACACCTTC.

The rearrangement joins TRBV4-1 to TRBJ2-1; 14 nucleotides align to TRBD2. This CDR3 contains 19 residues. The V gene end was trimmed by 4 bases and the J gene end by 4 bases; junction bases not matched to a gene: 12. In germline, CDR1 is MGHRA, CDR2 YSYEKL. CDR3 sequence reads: CASSRGLAGVYGGYNEQFF. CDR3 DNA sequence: TGCGCCAGCAGCCGGGGACTAGCGGGAGTTTATGGGGGATACAATGAGCAGTTCTTC.

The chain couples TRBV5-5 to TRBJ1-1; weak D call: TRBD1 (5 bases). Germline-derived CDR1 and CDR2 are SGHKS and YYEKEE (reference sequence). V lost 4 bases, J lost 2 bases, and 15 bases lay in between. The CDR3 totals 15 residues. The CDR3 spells CASSPVGHRNTEAFF. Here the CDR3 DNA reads TGTGCCAGCAGCCCCGTCGGACACAGAAACACTGAAGCTTTCTTT.

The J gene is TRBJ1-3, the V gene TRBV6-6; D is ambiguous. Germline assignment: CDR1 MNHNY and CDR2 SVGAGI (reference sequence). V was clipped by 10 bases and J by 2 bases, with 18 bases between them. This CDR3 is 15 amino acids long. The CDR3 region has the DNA TGTGCCACCTTCCCTAGTGCAAACCCTGGAAACACCATATATTTT. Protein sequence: CATFPSANPGNTIYF.